These 24 T cell receptor beta chains were all obtained from the same sample, sequenced in a study of T cells in Graves' hyperthyroidism and ophthalmopathy (dated by TCRdb to between 2018 and 2021). Library preparation was by multiplex PCR. Sequencing was performed on an Illumina HiSeq 2000. TCR beta CDR3 regions were amplified from RNA transcripts. A first-round RT-PCR of the TCR CDR3 used the HTBI primer set with the Qiagen OneStep RT-PCR kit. TCRdb itself trimmed the public reads at Q25 with fastp, ran MiXCR and retained productive beta chains. Identical CDR3 proteins give one entry, which carries the most common genes and DNA. This sample holds about 290,000 distinct CDR3 sequences; roughly 13% were observed only once. The ten largest clonotypes hold under 8% of the sample. Input material: blood. These receptors were collected from a woman between 40 and 50 years old with Graves' hyperthyroidism.

There are a few counts of this clonotype. The V and J genes are TRBV5-6 and TRBJ1-3, with D tentatively TRBD1 (6 bases). Germline V lookup: CDR1 SGHDT, CDR2 YYEEEE. The CDR3 loop spans 15 amino acids. V was pared by 6 bases and J by 4 bases, with 17 bases between. The CDR3 is CASTAWGTTGNTIYF. The DNA of the CDR3 is TGTGCCAGCACCGCCTGGGGGACAACCGGAAACACCATATATTTT.

This clonotype was found many times. The chain employs TRBV28 and TRBJ1-2, with D possibly matching TRBD1 (6 bases). This CDR3 is 14 amino acids long. V was shortened by 2 bases and J by 4 bases, with 11 bases between the two germline ends. Germline V gene data show CDR1 as MDHEN and CDR2 as SYDVKM. The CDR3 bases are TGTGCCAGCAGTTTAGGGGGCCGGGGCTATGGCTACACCTTC. It specifies CASSLGGRGYGYTF.

This clonotype was seen many times. V is TRBV3-1 and J is TRBJ1-1; TRBD1 matches 7 bases. This CDR3 has 13 amino acids. Looked up from germline, CDR1 is LGHDT and CDR2 is YNNKEL (reference sequence). Losses at the gene ends were 4 bases for V and 8 bases for J; bases not matched to a gene: 7. The CDR3 protein is CASSPGGAGEAFF. The CDR3 coding sequence is TGTGCCAGCAGCCCAGGGGGGGCAGGCGAAGCTTTCTTT. The whole variable domain, filled in from reference TRBV3-1 and TRBJ1-1, reads DTAVSQTPKYLVTQMGNDKSIKCEQNLGHDTMYWYKQDSKKFLKIMFSYNNKELIINETVPNRFSPKSPDKAHLNLHINSLELGDSAVYFCASSPGGAGEAFFGQGTRLTVV.

This clonotype has at least ten counts. V gene TRBV2 combines with J gene TRBJ2-5; TRBD1 might be the D (6 bases). The CDR3 spans 15 residues. The V gene's germline CDR1 is SNHLY and CDR2 FYNNEI. Trimming removed 5 bases from V and 5 bases from J, with 18 bases in between. CDR3 amino acids: CASSPADRAGETQYF. Written as DNA, the CDR3 is TGTGCCAGCAGTCCCGCGGACAGAGCAGGGGAGACCCAGTACTTC.

This clonotype was seen more than once but under ten times. This chain uses TRBV12-3 or TRBV12-4 with TRBJ2-3; TRBD2 aligns across 10 bases. The CDR3 runs 16 residues. V trimming: 3 bases; J trimming: 6 bases; junction bases outside the gene matches: 9. The CDR3 protein is CASSLGLAGLADTQYF. In nucleotides, the CDR3 is TGTGCCAGCAGTTTGGGGCTAGCGGGACTAGCGGATACGCAGTATTTT.

This clonotype was counted at least ten times. The CDR3 protein is CASSLFELRTYNEQFF. The CDR3 DNA is TGTGCCAGCAGCCTTTTTGAGTTGCGGACATACAATGAGCAGTTCTTC. This chain uses TRBV7-9 with TRBJ2-1; D perhaps matches TRBD1 (5 bases). Germline CDR1 SEHNR, CDR2 FQNEAQ (reference sequence). The CDR3 spans 16 residues. Between the trimmed V and J ends, which lost 5 bases and 4 bases, there was a span of 18 bases.

This clonotype has at least ten counts. The CDR3 here is CASSLRLVGETQYF. CDR3 DNA: TGTGCCAGCAGTTTAAGACTAGTGGGCGAGACCCAGTACTTC. V is TRBV28 and J is TRBJ2-5; a weak D match, TRBD2 (6 bases). Trimming removed 2 bases at V and 5 bases at J, with 12 bases between. The germline V gene has CDR1 MDHEN and CDR2 SYDVKM. CDR3 length equals 14 residues.

This clonotype came up many times. V gene TRBV19 combines with J gene TRBJ1-4, with a possible D match to TRBD1 (5 bases). The CDR3 extends over 13 amino acids. Germline assignment: CDR1 LNHDA and CDR2 SQIVND (reference sequence). V lost 3 bases to trimming and J lost 5 bases, with 7 bases between them. Here the CDR3 DNA reads TGTGCCAGTAGTATCCGGACAAATGAAAAACTGTTTTTT. It codes for CASSIRTNEKLFF.

The V and J genes are TRBV19 and TRBJ1-5, with TRBD1 as a possible D gene (5 bases). The CDR3 has 13 amino acids. The germline gives CDR1 LNHDA, CDR2 SQIVND (reference sequence). V dropped 5 bases and J dropped 5 bases, with 10 bases sitting between them. This CDR3 is CASSYRGDQPQHF. CDR3 bases: TGTGCCAGTAGTTACCGGGGCGATCAGCCCCAGCATTTT.

Turning to this clonotype: A much bigger clone sits one base away, suggesting this may be a read error. This chain uses TRBV6-5 with TRBJ1-5; no firm D call. This CDR3 spans 14 amino acids. Germline CDR1 MNHEY, CDR2 SVGAGI. Here the CDR3 reads CASRLGIGDQPRHF. In nucleotides, the CDR3 is TGTGCCAGCAGGTTAGGAATCGGGGATCAGCCCCGGCATTTT.

This clonotype was seen at least ten times. V gene TRBV6-1 combines with J gene TRBJ1-1; no clear D gene. The length of the CDR3 is 13 residues. In germline, CDR1 is MNHNS, CDR2 SASEGT. The V end was cut by 10 bases, the J end by 5 bases, with 17 bases between. CDR3 nucleotides: TGTGCCACGCATTTATCGGCTCTAACTGAAGCTTTCTTT. The encoded protein is CATHLSALTEAFF.

There are many counts of this clonotype. This rearrangement joins TRBV13 to TRBJ2-7; D is perhaps TRBD1 (5 bases). Germline CDR1 PRHDT, CDR2 FYEKMQ (reference sequence). Trimming removed 1 base at V and 2 bases at J, with 9 bases between. This CDR3 contains 14 residues. Written as DNA, the CDR3 is TGTGCCAGCAGCTTAGAGTCGGACACCTACGAGCAGTACTTC. This sequence encodes CASSLESDTYEQYF.

Notes on this clonotype: At one end the junction does not follow the germline gene, possibly because of a read error. As DNA, the CDR3 is TGTGCCACCAGCGGAGACCTCTCTGGAAACACCATATATTTT. As protein: CATSGDLSGNTIYF. This chain links TRBV15 with TRBJ1-3; D ambiguous. There are 14 residues in the CDR3. The germline V gene has CDR1 LNHNV and CDR2 YYDKDF (reference sequence).

This clonotype has ten or more counts. The chain couples TRBV18 to TRBJ1-6; D remains unclear. Germline V gene lookup returns CDR1 KGHSH and CDR2 LQKENI. With 1 base removed from V and 10 bases from J, the gap between germline ends came to 8 bases. The CDR3 has 13 amino acids. For the CDR3, the DNA is TGTGCCAGCTCACCACGGGCGGACTCACCCCTCCACTTT. As protein: CASSPRADSPLHF.

The table lists this clonotype with many counts. The chain recombines TRBV20-1 with TRBJ2-1; the D is unclear. Germline CDR1 DFQATT, CDR2 SNEGSKA (reference sequence). V was clipped by 3 bases and J by 5 bases, with 5 bases between them. The CDR3 runs 11 residues. DNA of the CDR3: TGCAGTGCTAGTTGGCACAATGAGCAGTTCTTC. This gives the protein CSASWHNEQFF.

The chain uses TRBV12-5 and TRBJ2-7; maybe TRBD1 (5 bases). V lost 2 bases to trimming and J lost 2 bases, with 16 bases between them. The CDR3 loop spans 16 amino acids. Per germline, CDR1 LGHNT and CDR2 FRNRAP. The CDR3 is CASGLSQRTQTYEQYF. The CDR3 DNA is TGTGCTAGTGGTTTGTCCCAGAGGACACAAACCTACGAGCAGTACTTC.

This clonotype was seen more than once but under ten times. This rearrangement joins TRBV6-1 to TRBJ1-4; D unresolved. The CDR3 runs to 13 residues. V was shortened by 6 bases and J by 7 bases, with 12 bases between the two germline ends. CDR1 is MNHNS, CDR2 SASEGT, per germline. The CDR3 protein is CASSIYKGEKLFF. CDR3 DNA: TGTGCCAGCAGCATATATAAAGGTGAAAAACTGTTTTTT.

This clonotype showed up just a few times. A much larger clone differs by one base, so this may be a read error. This sequence joins TRBV6-5 and TRBJ2-7; no definite D call. This CDR3 is 15 amino acids long. V dropped 2 bases and J dropped 2 bases, with 13 bases sitting between them. Germline lookup yields CDR1 MNHEY and CDR2 SVGAGI. The CDR3 is CASSYPKHVAYEQYF. CDR3 bases: TGTGCCAGCAGTTACCCGAAGCATGTCGCCTACGAGCAGTACTTC.

This clonotype was picked up many times. This sequence joins TRBV13 and TRBJ2-5; D gene unclear. V lost 6 bases, J lost 5 bases, and 10 bases lay in between. The CDR3 has 12 amino acids. In germline, CDR1 is PRHDT, CDR2 FYEKMQ (reference sequence). The CDR3: CASSEYEETQYF. In DNA form, the CDR3 reads TGTGCCAGCAGTGAGTACGAGGAGACCCAGTACTTC.

This clonotype showed up just a few times. The chain is built from TRBV24-1 and TRBJ2-2; D remains unclear. V lost 5 bases and J lost 6, with 15 bases in between. The CDR3 extends over 15 amino acids. Germline V gene lookup returns CDR1 KGHDR and CDR2 SFDVKD. The CDR3 coding sequence is TGTGCCACCAGTGGGCCGGTAACTGGGCCCGGGGAGCTGTTTTTT. Encoded protein: CATSGPVTGPGELFF.

This clonotype was picked up a small number of times. CDR3 amino acids: CASSLSGNRGPEQFF. DNA of the CDR3: TGCGCCAGCAGCTTGTCGGGAAACAGGGGGCCCGAGCAGTTCTTC. The V and J genes are TRBV5-1 and TRBJ2-1, with TRBD1 matching 9 bases. Trimming at V came to 1 base and at J to 10 bases, leaving 9 bases not matched to a gene. CDR1 and CDR2 from the germline V gene are SGHRS and YFSETQ. CDR3 size: 15 residues.

This clonotype was seen at least ten times. CDR3 sequence reads: CASSLEGLAGSSYNEQFF. The CDR3, as DNA: TGTGCCAGCAGCTTGGAAGGACTAGCGGGGAGCTCCTACAATGAGCAGTTCTTC. This chain joins TRBV5-6 and TRBJ2-1; 12 bases line up with TRBD2. This CDR3 region has 18 residues. Trimming cost V 0 bases and J 0 bases; bases outside gene matches: 4. Germline CDR1 and CDR2: SGHDT and YYEEEE.

There are many counts of this clonotype. The chain has TRBV11-3 and TRBJ1-1; 7 nucleotides align to TRBD1. Germline V gives CDR1 SGHNT, CDR2 YENEEA. Trimming took 5 bases from V and 2 from J; bases not matched to a gene: 8. The CDR3 has 15 amino acids. CDR3 amino acids: CASSLGTAFNTEAFF. The CDR3 bases are TGTGCCAGCAGCCTCGGGACAGCTTTTAACACTGAAGCTTTCTTT. The variable domain in full, with the rest retrieved from reference TRBV11-3 and TRBJ1-1, is EAGVVQSPRYKIIEKKQPVAFWCNPISGHNTLYWYLQNLGQGPELLIRYENEEAVDDSQLPKDRFSAERLKGVDSTLKIQPAELGDSAVYLCASSLGTAFNTEAFFGQGTRLTVV.

This clonotype has at least ten counts. This chain links TRBV6-2 or TRBV6-3 with TRBJ1-6; 7 nucleotides align to TRBD1. From germline, CDR1 is MNHEY and CDR2 SVGEGT. V was clipped by 7 bases and J by 8 bases; unmatched bases: 8. CDR3 length equals 14 residues. The CDR3 DNA reads TGTGCCAGCAAACTTCGGACAGGAGATTCACCCCTCCACTTT. This translates into CASKLRTGDSPLHF.